A selection of T cell receptor beta chains follows, all from one sample in a study of blood T cells in healthy people across ages. TCRdb redid the calling of the 5' RACE reads with MiXCR, one entry per CDR3 protein. This sample carries around 900,000 distinct CDR3 sequences, 29% of them seen once, and the ten largest clones take around a sixth. Sequences were obtained from blood. Every receptor here comes from a woman at least 80 years old in good health. Each CDR3 is given with its conserved first and last residue. The order of the fields is D gene, CDR3 length, clone size, V gene, J gene, CDR3 DNA, CDR3 protein. The D gene is left open where the match is weak. The size entry is marked missing in some rows and otherwise reads once, few, many or a size class.

>TRBD2|14|-|TRBV5-1|TRBJ2-5
TGCGCCAGCAGCTCGGGAGGGGAGCAAGAGACCCAGTACTTC
CASSSGGEQETQYF
>-|15|many|TRBV30|TRBJ2-3
TGTGCCTGGAGTACCACCGGGTCAGGCACAGATACGCAGTATTTT
CAWSTTGSGTDTQYF
>TRBD1|14|few|TRBV10-2|TRBJ1-5
TGCGCCAGCAGTGGACAGGGGAATGTCCAGCCCCAGCATTTT
CASSGQGNVQPQHF
>-|12|few|TRBV20-1|TRBJ2-5
TGCAGTGCCGCTGGAGTGCCAGAGACCCAGTACTTC
CSAAGVPETQYF
>-|13|-|TRBV27|TRBJ2-7
TGTGCCAGCAGTCCAGACGGTGACTACGAGCAGTACTTC
CASSPDGDYEQYF
>TRBD1|12|few|TRBV5-1|TRBJ1-2
TGCGCCAGCAGCTATGACAGGGCTGGCTACACCTTC
CASSYDRAGYTF
>TRBD1|15|-|TRBV27|TRBJ2-7
TGTGCCAGCAGTCCCCAGACAGGGTACGCCTACGAGCAGTACTTC
CASSPQTGYAYEQYF
>-|14|-|TRBV4-1|TRBJ1-1
TGCGCCAGCAGCCTCCCTAGGGAGAACACTGAAGCTTTCTTT
CASSLPRENTEAFF
>-|13|-|TRBV10-3|TRBJ1-1
TGTGCCAACAAAGGTGGGGACAACACTGAAGCTTTCTTT
CANKGGDNTEAFF
>TRBD1|16|-|TRBV3-1|TRBJ1-4
TGTGCCAGCAGCCAACTGAGACAGGGGCCCAATGAAAAACTGTTTTTT
CASSQLRQGPNEKLFF
>TRBD2|15|many|TRBV4-1|TRBJ2-1
TGCGCCAGCAGCCAAGGGATAGCGGGGGGGAATGAGCAGTTCTTC
CASSQGIAGGNEQFF
>TRBD1|21|-|TRBV4-3|TRBJ2-2
TGCGCCAGCAGCCAAGAGGTGTGGACAGGGGTCTTCTTCACCAACACCGGGGAGCTGTTTTTT
CASSQEVWTGVFFTNTGELFF
>TRBD2|13|-|TRBV20-1|TRBJ2-7
TGCAGTGGACATAGCGGGGCTTCCTACGAGCAGTACTTC
CSGHSGASYEQYF
>TRBD2|18|many|TRBV5-1|TRBJ2-3
TGCGCCAGCAGCTTGGCCTTTTCGGCTAGCGGGGTCACAGATACGCAGTATTTT
CASSLAFSASGVTDTQYF
>TRBD1|13|many|TRBV20-1|TRBJ1-1
TGCAGTGCACATGGACAGGGCGAGCTTGAAGCTTTCTTT
CSAHGQGELEAFF
>-|13|-|TRBV11-2|TRBJ2-1
TGTGCCAGCACGCAGGGGTTTAGATGGGAGCAGTTCTTC
CASTQGFRWEQFF
>-|14|many|TRBV27|TRBJ2-3
TGTGCCAGCAGTTTAGTTCAGGGGTCAGATACGCAGTATTTT
CASSLVQGSDTQYF
>-|17|few|TRBV18|TRBJ1-1
TGTGCCAGCTCACCAACAAATATGGGGGCGGAGAACACTGAAGCTTTCTTT
CASSPTNMGAENTEAFF
>TRBD2|14|many|TRBV4-3|TRBJ2-1
TGCGCCAGCAGCCAAGGACTAGCAAACAATGAGCAGTTCTTC
CASSQGLANNEQFF
>TRBD1|14|-|TRBV7-2|TRBJ1-1
TGTGCCAGCAGGTCGGGACAGCAGAACACTGAAGCTTTCTTT
CASRSGQQNTEAFF
>TRBD1|17|many|TRBV7-2|TRBJ2-5
TGTGCCAGCAGCTCGCCCCGGGACAGGGAGAACCAAGAGACCCAGTACTTC
CASSSPRDRENQETQYF
>-|15|many|TRBV7-2|TRBJ2-1
TGTGCCAGCAGCTTGGGCTGGACAGTCAACAATGAGCAGTTCTTC
CASSLGWTVNNEQFF
>TRBD1|15|many|TRBV2|TRBJ2-1
TGTGCCAGCAAAGGACAGGGAAGTCCATACAATGAGCAGTTCTTC
CASKGQGSPYNEQFF
>-|13|-|TRBV12-3/TRBV12-4|TRBJ2-3
TGTGCCAGCAGGGCAGGGACCGCAGATACGGAATATTTT
CASRAGTADTEYF
>-|15|few|TRBV5-1|TRBJ1-5
TGCGCCAGCAGCTTGGCCGGAGGGGCCTTTCAGCCCCAGCATTTT
CASSLAGGAFQPQHF